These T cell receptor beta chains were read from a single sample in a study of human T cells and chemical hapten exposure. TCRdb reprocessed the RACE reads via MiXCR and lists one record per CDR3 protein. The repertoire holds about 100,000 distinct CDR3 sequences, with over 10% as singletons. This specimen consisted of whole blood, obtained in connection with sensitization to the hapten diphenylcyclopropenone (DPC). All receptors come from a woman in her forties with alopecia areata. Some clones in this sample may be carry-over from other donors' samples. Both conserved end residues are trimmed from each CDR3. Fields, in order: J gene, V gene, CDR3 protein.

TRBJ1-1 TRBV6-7 ASPPNAGVNTEAF
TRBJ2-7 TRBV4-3 ASSQGSGGPSYEQY
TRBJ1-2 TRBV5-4 ASSFPPGGRFYT
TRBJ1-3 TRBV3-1 ASSQAGHLGNTIY
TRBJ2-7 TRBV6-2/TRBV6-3 ASSYRTSSYEQY
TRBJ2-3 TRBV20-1 SATSSGGPPDTQY
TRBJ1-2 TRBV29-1 SVATRQGGSGYT
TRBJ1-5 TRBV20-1 SAALGQGGDVGPQH
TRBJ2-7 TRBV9 ASSPWSLAGGSRDEQY
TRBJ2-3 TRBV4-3 ASSQGDRGDTDTQY
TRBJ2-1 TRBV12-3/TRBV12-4 ASSSPGEYNEQF
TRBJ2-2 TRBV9 ASSPVRVSTGELF
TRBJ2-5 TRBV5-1 ASRDRGNQETQY
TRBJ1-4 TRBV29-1 SVGREPNEKLF
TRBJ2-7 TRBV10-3 AIMGSYEQY
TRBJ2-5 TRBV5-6 ASSLGRRGGLETQY
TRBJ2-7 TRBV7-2 ASSPEAGEREQY
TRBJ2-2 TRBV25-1 ASSDTGHNTGELF
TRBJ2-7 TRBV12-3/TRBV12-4 ASSPETGVALEQY
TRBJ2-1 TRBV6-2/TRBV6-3 ASSYSEEQF
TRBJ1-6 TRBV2 ASSDGGASPLH
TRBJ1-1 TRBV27 ASSLDRGRVEAF